The 30 T cell receptor beta chains in this list originate from one sample, sequenced in a study of shared T cell receptors in the human thymus (dated by TCRdb to about 2021). The library was generated by the immunoSEQ multiplex PCR assay. TCRdb's version of the immuneACCESS table is confined to in-frame rearrangements and falls short of the full clone set. An unresolved V gene accounts for under half of the shortfall where checked; the remainder is of unknown origin. In all, the sample holds approximately 580,000 clones, and approximately 80% of those were seen once. More than 0.01% of the sample goes to the ten largest clones. These data were likewise used in another study, on human thymus T cells.

The specimen sequenced was thymocytes. The receptors here all came from a boy less than two years old with a congenital heart defect. Donor details come from another sample of the same person, matched by shared clones.

The chain uses TRBV6-5 and TRBJ2-7; 9 bases map to TRBD2. Trimming at V came to 5 bases and at J to 2 bases, leaving 7 bases not matched to a gene. Germline V lookup: CDR1 MNHEY, CDR2 SVGAGI. The CDR3 is made up of 15 amino acids. For the CDR3, the DNA is TGTGCCAGCAGTAACGGACTAGCGTGGACCTACGAGCAGTACTTC. Its translation: CASSNGLAWTYEQYF.

The chain uses TRBV4-3 and TRBJ2-5; TRBD2 matches at 7 bases. V dropped 5 bases and J dropped 5; count of bases not matched to a gene: 11. This CDR3 comprises 15 residues. The germline V gene has CDR1 LGHNA and CDR2 YSLEER. CDR3 sequence: CASSMVAGLGETQYF. The DNA for the CDR3 is TGCGCCAGCAGCATGGTAGCGGGCCTGGGGGAGACCCAGTACTTC.

The chain has TRBV4-3 and TRBJ1-4; D not certain. Germline V gene lookup returns CDR1 LGHNA and CDR2 YSLEER. This CDR3 comprises 16 residues. Trimming left V 4 bases short and J 2 bases short, with 14 bases between. This CDR3 reads CASSPSRVVTNEKLFF. The CDR3 nucleotides read TGCGCCAGCAGCCCCTCGAGGGTAGTGACTAATGAAAAACTGTTTTTT.

V is TRBV12-5 and J is TRBJ1-2; D may be TRBD1 (5 bases). CDR3 length equals 17 residues. V was shortened by 3 bases and J by 2 bases, with 19 bases between the two germline ends. Germline V gives CDR1 LGHNT, CDR2 FRNRAP. CDR3 coding DNA: TGTGCTAGTGGTTTAAAGATCCGGGACTCCTCCAACTATGGCTACACCTTC. Protein sequence: CASGLKIRDSSNYGYTF.

This clone appeared a few times. J is TRBJ1-5 and V is TRBV6-5, with a possible D match to TRBD1 (5 bases). The CDR3 has 14 amino acids. The V gene lost 7 bases and the J gene lost 5 bases, with 15 bases spanning the gap. The germline gives CDR1 MNHEY, CDR2 SVGAGI. The CDR3 protein is CASTNGGFDQPQHF. The CDR3 bases are TGTGCCAGCACTAACGGGGGTTTTGATCAGCCCCAGCATTTT.

The V call is TRBV25-1, the J call TRBJ1-3; D may be TRBD1 (5 bases). The V gene lost 4 bases and the J gene lost 5 bases, with 12 bases spanning the gap. The CDR3 sequence is 14 residues long. The germline gives CDR1 MGHDK, CDR2 SYGVNS. The CDR3 bases are TGTGCCAGCAGTGTAGGGGTCCCGAGAAACACCATATATTTT. This translates into CASSVGVPRNTIYF.

The sample holds one count of this clone. The V call is TRBV25-1, the J call TRBJ2-5; 10 bases align to TRBD2. CDR1 is MGHDK and CDR2 is SYGVNS in the germline V gene. V was pared by 8 bases and J by 3 bases, with 3 bases of the junction left unmatched. The CDR3 contains 13 residues. In nucleotides, the CDR3 is TGTGCCAGCCGGACTAGCGGCAAAGAGACCCAGTACTTC. Protein: CASRTSGKETQYF.

The chain links TRBV14 to TRBJ1-1, with D perhaps matching TRBD1 (5 bases). Trimming took off 1 base at V and 8 bases at J, with 11 bases between the two ends. CDR1 and CDR2 from the germline V gene are SGHDN and FVKESK. The CDR3 is 13 residues long. Here the CDR3 reads CASSQVETVEAFF. In DNA, the CDR3 is TGTGCCAGCAGCCAAGTCGAGACAGTAGAAGCTTTCTTT.

This chain uses TRBV6-5 with TRBJ2-1, with TRBD2 matching over 10 bases. Germline V gives CDR1 MNHEY, CDR2 SVGAGI. The V segment lost 6 bases and the J segment 5 bases; nucleotides outside the gene matches: 7. CDR3 size: 15 residues. The CDR3: CASRSGTSVDNEQFF. CDR3 nucleotides: TGTGCCAGCAGATCCGGGACTAGCGTAGACAATGAGCAGTTCTTC.

This clone has just a few counts. The rearrangement links TRBV11-2 to TRBJ1-1; tentatively, D is TRBD1 (5 bases). Per the germline V gene, CDR1 is SGHAT and CDR2 is FQNNGV. The CDR3 runs to 15 residues. V shed 7 bases and J shed 4 bases, with 19 bases lying between them. CDR3 sequence (DNA): TGTGCCAGCACCGGGGGGATTACCAAGAGCACTGAAGCTTTCTTT. Translating gives CASTGGITKSTEAFF.

V gene TRBV19 combines with J gene TRBJ2-7; D is ambiguous. Trimming removed 7 bases at V and 3 bases at J, with 13 bases between. The V gene's germline CDR1 is LNHDA and CDR2 SQIVND (reference sequence). The CDR3 extends over 13 amino acids. CDR3 in DNA: TGTGCCAGTACCGCAGGCCCAAACTACGAGCAGTACTTC. This sequence encodes CASTAGPNYEQYF.

This rearrangement joins TRBV7-9 to TRBJ2-7, with a weak D call TRBD2 (6 bases). With 5 bases removed from V and 2 bases from J, the gap between germline ends came to 19 bases. The length of the CDR3 is 16 residues. Germline-derived CDR1 and CDR2 are SEHNR and FQNEAQ (reference sequence). The CDR3 loop is CASSVGTSQGPYEQYF. The CDR3 DNA sequence: TGTGCCAGCAGCGTAGGGACTTCCCAAGGCCCCTACGAGCAGTACTTC.

This rearrangement joins TRBV29-1 to TRBJ2-1; 10 bases align to TRBD2. This CDR3 comprises 18 residues. CDR1 and CDR2 from the germline V gene are SQVTM and ANQGSEA. J was trimmed by 0 bases and V by 2 bases; bases with no gene match: 10. CDR3 sequence: CSVECVAGGLSSYNEQFF. DNA of the CDR3: TGCAGCGTTGAATGCGTAGCGGGAGGACTTAGCTCCTACAATGAGCAGTTCTTC.

This chain uses TRBV5-1 with TRBJ2-6, with 7 bases lining up with TRBD1. V shed 4 bases, J shed 4 bases, and the junction held 14 bases outside the gene matches. The CDR3 length is 18 residues. CDR1 is SGHRS, CDR2 YFSETQ, per germline. CDR3 sequence (DNA): TGCGCCAGCAGCGCAGGACAGGCCAAAAAGTGGGGGGCCAACGTCCTGACTTTC. Protein: CASSAGQAKKWGANVLTF.

The V gene is TRBV2, the J gene TRBJ2-3, with D maybe TRBD2 (6 bases). The V gene lost 7 bases and the J gene lost 4 bases, with 18 bases spanning the gap. The CDR3 runs to 15 residues. Germline assignment: CDR1 SNHLY and CDR2 FYNNEI. The CDR3 protein is CASNGRRARADTQYF. Here the CDR3 DNA reads TGTGCCAGCAATGGAAGGAGGGCCCGGGCAGATACGCAGTATTTT. The variable domain in full, completed from reference TRBV2 and TRBJ2-3, reads EPEVTQTPSHQVTQMGQEVILRCVPISNHLYFYWYRQILGQKVEFLVSFYNNEISEKSEIFDDQFSVERPDGSNFTLKIRSTKLEDSAMYFCASNGRRARADTQYFGPGTRLTVL.

This clone was seen a few times. The chain has TRBV7-8 and TRBJ2-1; 9 positions match TRBD1. After removal of 1 base from V and 7 bases from J, the junction contained 17 bases not matched to a gene. The CDR3 is made up of 19 amino acids. Germline values: CDR1 SGHVS, CDR2 FQNEAQ. CDR3 amino acids: CASSLGGTGSGLQENEQFF. Written as DNA, the CDR3 is TGTGCCAGCAGCTTAGGGGGGACAGGGTCGGGACTTCAGGAGAATGAGCAGTTCTTC.

Turning to this clone: The same CDR3 arises from other DNA sequences in this sample as well. The chain joins TRBV7-6 to TRBJ2-7; 9 bases agree with TRBD1. This CDR3 region has 16 residues. Trimming removed 5 bases from V and 6 bases from J; junction bases left unmatched: 14. Germline values: CDR1 SGHVS, CDR2 FNYEAQ. CDR3 loop: CASSDGNKTGGCEQYF. DNA for the CDR3: TGTGCCAGCAGCGACGGCAATAAAACAGGGGGCTGCGAGCAGTACTTC. Combining the CDR3 with reference TRBV7-6 and TRBJ2-7 gives the whole variable domain GAGVSQSPRYKVTKRGQDVALRCDPISGHVSLYWYRQALGQGPEFLTYFNYEAQQDKSGLPNDRFSAERPEGSISTLTIQRTEQRDSAMYRCASSDGNKTGGCEQYFGPGTRLTVT.

The chain has TRBV4-2 and TRBJ1-5; TRBD1 might be the D (5 bases). The CDR3 extends over 15 amino acids. The germline gives CDR1 LGHNA, CDR2 YNFKEQ. V was cut by 0 bases and J by 9 bases, with 15 bases left in between. This CDR3 reads CASSQDRQRSGPQHF. The CDR3 nucleotides are TGTGCCAGCAGCCAAGATCGACAGCGCTCGGGGCCCCAGCATTTT.

The genes are TRBV29-1 and TRBJ2-5; TRBD1 matches at 9 bases. TRBJ2-7 matches the DNA end more closely, so the J call is doubtful. This CDR3 is built from 15 residues. Germline loops: CDR1 SQVTM, CDR2 ANQGSEA. Here the CDR3 reads CSVEVIGTGFYEQYF. For the CDR3, the DNA is TGCAGCGTTGAAGTAATCGGGACAGGGTTCTACGAGCAGTACTTC.

The chain couples TRBV9 to TRBJ2-7; D unresolved. The V gene's germline CDR1 is SGDLS and CDR2 YYNGEE. V was clipped by 3 bases and J by 7 bases, with 8 bases between them. The CDR3 spans 11 residues. This chain's CDR3 is CASSGIGEQYF. In nucleotides, the CDR3 is TGTGCCAGCAGCGGGATCGGGGAGCAGTACTTC.

J is TRBJ2-1 and V is TRBV30, with 8 bases matching TRBD2. With V trimmed by 2 bases and J by 3 bases, 12 bases remained unmatched. The CDR3 has 17 amino acids. The germline CDR1 and CDR2 sequences are GTSNPN and SVGIG (reference sequence). The CDR3 nucleotides read TGTGCCTGGAGTCGGCGTCGGAGTAGCGGGATCTACAATGAGCAGTTCTTC. This gives the protein CAWSRRRSSGIYNEQFF.

The chain couples TRBV6-1 to TRBJ2-4, with TRBD1 as a possible D gene (6 bases). V lost 2 bases, J lost 1 base, and 18 bases lay in between. The germline gives CDR1 MNHNS, CDR2 SASEGT. This CDR3 contains 18 residues. The CDR3 DNA reads TGTGCCAGCAGTGAAAAGGTTACAGGGTGGGGGGCCAAAAACATTCAGTACTTC. It encodes CASSEKVTGWGAKNIQYF.

The genes are TRBV12-5 and TRBJ2-1; 10 bases match TRBD1. J lost 6 bases, V lost 2 bases, and 4 bases had no gene match. CDR3 length: 15 amino acids. The germline CDR1 and CDR2 sequences are LGHNT and FRNRAP. DNA for the CDR3: TGTGCTAGTGGTTTGTGGGGGACAGGGGTCAATGAGCAGTTCTTC. It encodes CASGLWGTGVNEQFF.

The chain uses TRBV19 and TRBJ1-5, with TRBD1 matching over 7 bases. CDR1 LNHDA and CDR2 SQIVND come from the germline V gene (reference sequence). This CDR3 region has 16 residues. V shed 5 bases, J shed 7 bases, and the junction held 14 bases outside the gene matches. The CDR3 loop reads CASSPSDREKRQPQHF. The CDR3 DNA reads TGTGCCAGTAGTCCCTCCGACAGGGAAAAAAGACAGCCCCAGCATTTT.

The chain is built from TRBV5-1 and TRBJ2-7; no reliable D call. Looked up from germline, CDR1 is SGHRS and CDR2 is YFSETQ. The CDR3 extends over 14 amino acids. Deletions cut 5 bases from V and 0 bases from J, with 12 bases between. CDR3 bases: TGCGCCAGCAGGCGGTCGGCGAGCTCCTACGAGCAGTACTTC. It yields the protein CASRRSASSYEQYF.

This chain connects TRBV27 to TRBJ2-1, with 13 bases fitting TRBD2. The junction had 5 bases not matched to a gene; V was cut back by 3 bases and J by 0 bases. CDR3 length equals 18 residues. Germline V CDR1 and CDR2: MNHEY, SMNVEV (reference sequence). The CDR3 loop reads CASSFGTSGAPSYNEQFF. CDR3 DNA: TGTGCCAGCAGTTTCGGGACTAGCGGGGCTCCCTCCTACAATGAGCAGTTCTTC.

This chain links TRBV27 with TRBJ2-3, with D perhaps TRBD2 (6 bases). The germline V and J ends were trimmed by 4 bases and 2 bases, with 16 bases remaining between them. CDR1 and CDR2 from the germline V gene are MNHEY and SMNVEV (reference sequence). This CDR3 has 16 residues. CDR3 DNA sequence: TGTGCCAGCAGTTCTAGCGAGTCCTTCTCCACAGATACGCAGTATTTT. Translated, it gives CASSSSESFSTDTQYF.

This clone was recorded once. V and J are TRBV30 and TRBJ2-7; 12 bases are a match to TRBD2. Germline lookup yields CDR1 GTSNPN and CDR2 SVGIG (reference sequence). The CDR3 has 18 amino acids. Trimming took 0 bases from V and 6 from J; bases not matched to a gene: 15. The CDR3 reads CAWSVLSRTSGNMGEQYF. The CDR3 coding sequence is TGTGCCTGGAGTGTACTCTCTCGGACTAGCGGGAATATGGGCGAGCAGTACTTC. Drawing the rest from reference TRBV30 and TRBJ2-7, the complete variable domain is SQTIHQWPATLVQPVGSPLSLECTVEGTSNPNLYWYRQAAGRGLQLLFYSVGIGQISSEVPQNLSASRPQDRQFILSSKKLLLSDSGFYLCAWSVLSRTSGNMGEQYFGPGTRLTVT.

About this clone: A read error may produce the germline difference seen at one junction end. The chain has TRBV6-1 and TRBJ2-7, with D possibly TRBD2 on 6 matching bases. Per the germline V gene, CDR1 is MNHNS and CDR2 is SASEGT. CDR3 length: 15 amino acids. This CDR3 is CASNELRGRNYEQYF. DNA for the CDR3: TGTGCCAGCAATGAACTCCGGGGGAGGAACTACGAGCAGTACTTC.

The V call is TRBV7-2, the J call TRBJ2-1; 11 nucleotides match TRBD2. Per germline, CDR1 SGHTA and CDR2 FQGNSA. The CDR3 is made up of 16 amino acids. V trimming: 4 bases; J trimming: 7 bases; junction bases outside the gene matches: 9. The CDR3 loop is CASSSPLAGVGNEQFF. The CDR3 region has the DNA TGTGCCAGCAGCTCGCCACTAGCGGGAGTCGGTAATGAGCAGTTCTTC.